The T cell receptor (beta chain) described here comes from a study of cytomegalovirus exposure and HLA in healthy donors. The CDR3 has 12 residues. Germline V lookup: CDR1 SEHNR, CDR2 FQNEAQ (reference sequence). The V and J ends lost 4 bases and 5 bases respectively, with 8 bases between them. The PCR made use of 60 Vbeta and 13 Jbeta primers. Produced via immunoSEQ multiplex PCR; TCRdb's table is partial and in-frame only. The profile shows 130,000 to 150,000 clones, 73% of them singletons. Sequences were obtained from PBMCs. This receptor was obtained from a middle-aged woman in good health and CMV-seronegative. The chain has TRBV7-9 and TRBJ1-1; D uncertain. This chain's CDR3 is CASSSTGTEAFF. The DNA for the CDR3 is TGTGCCAGCAGCTCAACGGGGACTGAAGCTTTCTTT.